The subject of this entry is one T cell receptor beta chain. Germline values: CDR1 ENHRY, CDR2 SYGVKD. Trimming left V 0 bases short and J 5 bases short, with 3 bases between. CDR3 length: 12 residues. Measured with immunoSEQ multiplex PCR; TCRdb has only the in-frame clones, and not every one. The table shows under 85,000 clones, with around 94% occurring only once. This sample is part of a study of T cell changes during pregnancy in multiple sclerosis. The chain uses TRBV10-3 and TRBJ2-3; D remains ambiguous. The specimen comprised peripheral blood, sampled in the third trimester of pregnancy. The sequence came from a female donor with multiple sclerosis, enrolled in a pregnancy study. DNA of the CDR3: TGTGCCATCAGTGAGTCGCGAGATACGCAGTATTTT. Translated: CAISESRDTQYF.